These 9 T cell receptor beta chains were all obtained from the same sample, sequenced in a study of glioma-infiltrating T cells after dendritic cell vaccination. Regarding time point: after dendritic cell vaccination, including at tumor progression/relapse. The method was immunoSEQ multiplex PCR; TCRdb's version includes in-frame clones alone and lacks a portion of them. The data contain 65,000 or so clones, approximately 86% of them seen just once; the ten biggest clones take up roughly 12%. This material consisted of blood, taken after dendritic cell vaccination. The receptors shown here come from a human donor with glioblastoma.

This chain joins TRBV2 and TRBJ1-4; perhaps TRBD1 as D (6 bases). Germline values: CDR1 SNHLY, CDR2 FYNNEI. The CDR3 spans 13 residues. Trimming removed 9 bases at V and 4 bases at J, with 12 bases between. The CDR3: CASSTGRNEKLFF. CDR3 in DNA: TGTGCCAGTTCGACAGGTCGTAATGAAAAACTGTTTTTT.

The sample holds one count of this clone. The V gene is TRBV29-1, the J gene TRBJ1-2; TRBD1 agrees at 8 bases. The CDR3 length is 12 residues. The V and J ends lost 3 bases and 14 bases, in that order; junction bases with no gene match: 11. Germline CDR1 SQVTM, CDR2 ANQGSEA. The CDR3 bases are TGCAGCGTTGATGTAGGCAGGGGGCGCGTAACCTTC. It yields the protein CSVDVGRGRVTF.

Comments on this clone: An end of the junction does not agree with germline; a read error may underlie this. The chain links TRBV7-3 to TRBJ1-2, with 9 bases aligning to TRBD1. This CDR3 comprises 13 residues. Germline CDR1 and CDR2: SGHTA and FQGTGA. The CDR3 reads CASSIGQGHGYIF. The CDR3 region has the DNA TGTGCCAGCAGCATAGGACAGGGGCACGGCTACATCTTC.

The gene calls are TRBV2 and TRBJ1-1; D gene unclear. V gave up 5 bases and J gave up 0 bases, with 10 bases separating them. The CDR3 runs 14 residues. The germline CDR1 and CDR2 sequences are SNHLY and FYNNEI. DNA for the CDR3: TGTGCCAGCAGTAAACAGATAATGAACACTGAAGCTTTCTTT. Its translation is CASSKQIMNTEAFF.

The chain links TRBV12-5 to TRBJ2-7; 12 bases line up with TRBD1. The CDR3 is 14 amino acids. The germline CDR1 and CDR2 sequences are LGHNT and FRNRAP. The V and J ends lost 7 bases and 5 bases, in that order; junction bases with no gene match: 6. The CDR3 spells CASAPGQGANEQYF. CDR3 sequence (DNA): TGTGCTAGTGCCCCGGGACAGGGGGCCAACGAGCAGTACTTC. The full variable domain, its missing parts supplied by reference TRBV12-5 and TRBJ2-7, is DARVTQTPRHKVTEMGQEVTMRCQPILGHNTVFWYRQTMMQGLELLAYFRNRAPLDDSGMPKDRFSAEMPDATLATLKIQPSEPRDSAVYFCASAPGQGANEQYFGPGTRLTVT.

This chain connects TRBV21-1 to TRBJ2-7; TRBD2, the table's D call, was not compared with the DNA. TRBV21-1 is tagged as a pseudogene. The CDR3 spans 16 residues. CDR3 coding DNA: TGTGCCAGCAGCCAGAAACTAGCGGCGCAACCCTACGAGCAGTACTTC. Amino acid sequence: CASSQKLAAQPYEQYF.

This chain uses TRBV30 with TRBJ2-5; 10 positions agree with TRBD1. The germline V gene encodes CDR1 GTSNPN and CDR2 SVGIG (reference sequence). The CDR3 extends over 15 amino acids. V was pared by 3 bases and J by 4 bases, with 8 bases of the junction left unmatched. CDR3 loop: CAWRSGTGVGETQYF. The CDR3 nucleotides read TGTGCCTGGAGATCCGGGACAGGGGTCGGAGAGACCCAGTACTTC.

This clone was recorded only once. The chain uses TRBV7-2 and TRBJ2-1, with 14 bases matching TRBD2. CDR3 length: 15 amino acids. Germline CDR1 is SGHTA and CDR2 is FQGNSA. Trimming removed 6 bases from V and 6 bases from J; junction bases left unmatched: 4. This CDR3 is CASRGLAGDRNEQFF. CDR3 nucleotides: TGTGCCAGCAGGGGACTAGCGGGAGACCGCAATGAGCAGTTCTTC. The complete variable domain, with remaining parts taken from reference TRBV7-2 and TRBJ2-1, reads GAGVSQSPSNKVTEKGKDVELRCDPISGHTALYWYRQSLGQGLEFLIYFQGNSAPDKSGLPSDRFSAERTGGSVSTLTIQRTQQEDSAVYLCASRGLAGDRNEQFFGPGTRLTVL.

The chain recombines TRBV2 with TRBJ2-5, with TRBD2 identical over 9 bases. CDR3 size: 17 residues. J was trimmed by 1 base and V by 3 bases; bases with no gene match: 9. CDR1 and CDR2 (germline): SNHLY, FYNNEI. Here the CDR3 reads CASSDLAGIGGQETQYF. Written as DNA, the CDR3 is TGTGCCAGCAGTGACCTAGCGGGGATCGGGGGCCAAGAGACCCAGTACTTC.